This T cell receptor beta chain is drawn from a study of T cell changes during pregnancy in multiple sclerosis. V lost 4 bases, J lost 3 bases, and 15 bases lay in between. Germline V lookup: CDR1 SEHNR, CDR2 FQNEAQ (reference sequence). The CDR3 length is 16 residues. The assay was immunoSEQ multiplex PCR, and TCRdb's table has in-frame clones only and misses some. The profile shows approximately 68,000 clones, just over 90% of them singletons. The clonotype was recovered from a female donor with multiple sclerosis, enrolled in a pregnancy study. J is TRBJ2-2 and V is TRBV7-9, with a tentative D call TRBD1 (7 bases). The sample was peripheral blood, taken in the second trimester of pregnancy. DNA of the CDR3: TGTGCCAGCAGCTCCAGACAGGGCGGGGACACCGGGGAGCTGTTTTTT. Translated, it gives CASSSRQGGDTGELFF.